This T cell receptor beta chain derives from a study of cytomegalovirus exposure and HLA in healthy donors. A multiplex PCR was run with 60 Vbeta primers and 13 Jbeta primers. Original handling: About 80 million unique TCR beta chains, approximately 11 million of them shared, were counted by a later analysis. Sequenced by immunoSEQ multiplex PCR; TCRdb stores in-frame clones only, minus some. V and J calls and clone size are copied from that table; D and trimming were computed from the DNA. The table lists about 130,000 clones, just under 85% of them singletons. As to this clone: The target antigen is unknown.

The CDR3 length is 16 residues. Trimming left V 3 bases short and J 2 bases short, with 17 bases between. Germline CDR1 is SGHTA and CDR2 is FQGNSA. General study points: A few V segments could not be told apart, such as TRBV6-2 and TRBV6-3, and were left out. Later analysis associated a missense DCLRE1C variant with TCR beta V- and J-gene trimming.

The sequence derives from a boy aged 2 to 10 in good health and CMV-seronegative. The rearrangement uses TRBV7-2 and TRBJ2-7; TRBD2 might be the D (6 bases). Sequenced sample: PBMCs. In DNA form, the CDR3 reads TGTGCCAGCAGCTTGGCAGGTGGGGGGACCCCCTACGAGCAGTACTTC. It yields the protein CASSLAGGGTPYEQYF.